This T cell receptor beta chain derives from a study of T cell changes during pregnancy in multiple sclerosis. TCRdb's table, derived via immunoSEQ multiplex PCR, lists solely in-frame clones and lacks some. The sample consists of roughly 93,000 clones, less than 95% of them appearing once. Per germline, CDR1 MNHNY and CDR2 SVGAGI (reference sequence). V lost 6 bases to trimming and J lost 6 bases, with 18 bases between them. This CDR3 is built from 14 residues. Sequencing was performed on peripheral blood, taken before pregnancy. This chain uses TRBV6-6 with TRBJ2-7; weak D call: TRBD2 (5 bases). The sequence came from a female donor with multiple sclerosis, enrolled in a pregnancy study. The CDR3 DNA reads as TGTGCCAGCAGCTTTTCTAGCAACCCTATCGAGCAGTACTTC. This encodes CASSFSSNPIEQYF.